This T cell receptor (beta chain) stems from a study of T cell repertoires in cytomegalovirus infection. MiXCR, applied by TCRdb to the reads, yields one record per CDR3 protein. The sample gives under 850,000 distinct CDR3 sequences, 35% of which show up once; around 2.8% is in the top ten. Germline assignment: CDR1 MDHEN and CDR2 SYDVKM. This CDR3 has 14 residues. Trimming took 3 bases from V and 3 from J; bases not matched to a gene: 3. The chain has TRBV28 and TRBJ2-5, with 8 nucleotides matching TRBD2. The sample consisted of PBMCs. The origin of this receptor is a human donor in good health (CMV status not recorded). Some clones in this sample may be carry-over from other donors' samples. The CDR3 nucleotides are TGTGCCAGCAGTTTGCGGGGGGTTAAAGAGACCCAGTACTTC. As protein: CASSLRGVKETQYF.